This T cell receptor beta chain appears in the sequencing data of a study of CD8+CD57+ T cells in acquired aplastic anemia. Background on the study: Yields of DNA that came from sorted CD4+ and CD8+ cells averaged approximately 3.2 ug. The study obtained 8.5 million to 12 million reads on average for CD4+ cells from healthy donors.

Whole-study findings and limits: Researchers reported that CD8+ Simpson's diversity was not significantly different in patients versus controls. Overlap between patients and controls comprised 25 to 30 CD8+ CDR3 sequences.

Remarks on this clonotype: The antigen is undetermined.

The CDR3 totals 14 residues. V was cut by 1 base and J by 5 bases, with 11 bases left in between. The germline gives CDR1 SGHTA, CDR2 FQGNSA. Genomic DNA, serving as template, underwent TCR beta VDJ and CDR3 profiling. MiXCR was run by TCRdb on the reads, yielding one entry per CDR3 protein. The data hold approximately 170,000 distinct CDR3 sequences, with 54% observed a single time. This TCR was recovered from a human donor in good health, serving as a control. The sample consisted of sorted CD4+, CD8+, or CD8+CD57+ T cells (not recorded which) from PBMCs. The genes are TRBV7-2 and TRBJ1-2; possible D gene TRBD1, 6 bases. The CDR3 here is CASSLVAGEYGYTF. Here the CDR3 DNA reads TGTGCCAGCAGCTTAGTAGCAGGGGAATATGGCTACACCTTC.